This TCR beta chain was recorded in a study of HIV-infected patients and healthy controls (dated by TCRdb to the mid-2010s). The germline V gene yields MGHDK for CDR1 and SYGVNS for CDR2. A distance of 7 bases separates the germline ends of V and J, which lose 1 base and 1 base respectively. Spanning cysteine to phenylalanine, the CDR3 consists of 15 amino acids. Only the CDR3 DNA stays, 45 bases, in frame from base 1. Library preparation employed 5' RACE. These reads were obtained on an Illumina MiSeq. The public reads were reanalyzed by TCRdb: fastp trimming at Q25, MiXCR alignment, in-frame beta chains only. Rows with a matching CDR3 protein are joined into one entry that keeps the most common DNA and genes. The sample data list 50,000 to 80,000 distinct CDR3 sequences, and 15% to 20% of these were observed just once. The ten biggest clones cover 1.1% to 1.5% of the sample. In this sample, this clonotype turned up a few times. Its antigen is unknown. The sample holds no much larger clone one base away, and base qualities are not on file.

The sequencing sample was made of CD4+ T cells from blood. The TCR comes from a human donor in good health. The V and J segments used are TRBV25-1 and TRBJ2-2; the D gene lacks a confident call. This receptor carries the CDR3 CASSESGRNTGELFF. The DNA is TGTGCCAGCAGTGAATCTGGCAGGAACACCGGGGAGCTGTTTTTT.